This entry features one T cell receptor (beta chain) sequence. The data were obtained in a study of cytomegalovirus exposure and HLA in healthy donors. Primers: 60 Vbeta forward and 13 Jbeta reverse. Measured with immunoSEQ multiplex PCR; TCRdb has only the in-frame clones, and not every one. Of around 100,000 clones in the sample, around two thirds were seen once. The germline CDR1 and CDR2 sequences are MGHDK and SYGVNS. Trimming left V 3 bases short and J 5 bases short, with 16 bases between. This CDR3 is built from 15 residues. The source material was PBMCs. The sequence was obtained from a woman aged 50 to 60 in good health and CMV-seronegative. The chain employs TRBV25-1 and TRBJ1-2; unclear D gene. The CDR3 sequence is CASSEGGSFFYGYTF. The CDR3, as DNA: TGTGCCAGCAGTGAGGGAGGGAGTTTTTTTTATGGCTACACCTTC.